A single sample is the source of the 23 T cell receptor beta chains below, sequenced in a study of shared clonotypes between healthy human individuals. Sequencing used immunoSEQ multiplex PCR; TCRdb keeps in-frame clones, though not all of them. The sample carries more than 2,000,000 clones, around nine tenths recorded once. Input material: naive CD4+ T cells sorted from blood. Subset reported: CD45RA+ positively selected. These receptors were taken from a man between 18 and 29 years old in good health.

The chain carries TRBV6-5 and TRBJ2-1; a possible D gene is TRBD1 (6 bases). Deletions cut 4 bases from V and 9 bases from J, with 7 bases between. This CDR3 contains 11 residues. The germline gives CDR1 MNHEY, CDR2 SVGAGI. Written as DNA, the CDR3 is TGTGCCAGCAGTTTGGACAGTGAGCAGTTCTTC. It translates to CASSLDSEQFF.

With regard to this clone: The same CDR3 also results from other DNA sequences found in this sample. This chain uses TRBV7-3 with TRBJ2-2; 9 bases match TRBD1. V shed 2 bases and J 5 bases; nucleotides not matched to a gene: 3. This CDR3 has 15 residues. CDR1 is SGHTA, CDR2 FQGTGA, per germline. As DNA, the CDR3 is TGTGCCAGCAGCTTACGACAGGGGGGAACCGGGGAGCTGTTTTTT. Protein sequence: CASSLRQGGTGELFF.

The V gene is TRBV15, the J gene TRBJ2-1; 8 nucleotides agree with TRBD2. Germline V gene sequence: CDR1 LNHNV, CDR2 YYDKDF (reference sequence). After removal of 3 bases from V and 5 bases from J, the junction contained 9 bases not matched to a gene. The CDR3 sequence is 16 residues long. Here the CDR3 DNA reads TGTGCCACCAGCAGTGAAGCGGGAGTGCTGAACAATGAGCAGTTCTTC. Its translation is CATSSEAGVLNNEQFF.

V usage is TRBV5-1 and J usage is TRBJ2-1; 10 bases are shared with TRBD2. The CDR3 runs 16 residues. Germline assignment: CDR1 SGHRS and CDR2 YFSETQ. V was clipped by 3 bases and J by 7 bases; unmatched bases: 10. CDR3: CASSSSQGLASNEQFF. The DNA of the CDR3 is TGCGCCAGCAGCTCGTCCCAGGGACTAGCGTCGAATGAGCAGTTCTTC. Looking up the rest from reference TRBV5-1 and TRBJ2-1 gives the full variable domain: KAGVTQTPRYLIKTRGQQVTLSCSPISGHRSVSWYQQTPGQGLQFLFEYFSETQRNKGNFPGRFSGRQFSNSRSEMNVSTLELGDSALYLCASSSSQGLASNEQFFGPGTRLTVL.

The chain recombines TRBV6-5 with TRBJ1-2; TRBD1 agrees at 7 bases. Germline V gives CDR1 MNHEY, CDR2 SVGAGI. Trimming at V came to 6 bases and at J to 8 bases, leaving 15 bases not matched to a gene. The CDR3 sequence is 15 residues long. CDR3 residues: CASRTGSLIIGGYTF. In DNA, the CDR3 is TGTGCCAGCAGGACAGGGAGTTTAATCATTGGGGGCTACACCTTC.

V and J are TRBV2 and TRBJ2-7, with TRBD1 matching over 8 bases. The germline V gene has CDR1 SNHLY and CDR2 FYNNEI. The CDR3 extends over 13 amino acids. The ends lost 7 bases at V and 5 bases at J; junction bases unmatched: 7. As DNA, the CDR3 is TGTGCCAGCACCAGGACAGGGCGGAACGAGCAGTACTTC. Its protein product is CASTRTGRNEQYF.

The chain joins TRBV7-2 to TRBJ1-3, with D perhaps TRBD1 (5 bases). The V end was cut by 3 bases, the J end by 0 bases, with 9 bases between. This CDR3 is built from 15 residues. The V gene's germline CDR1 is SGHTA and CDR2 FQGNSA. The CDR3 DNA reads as TGTGCCAGCAGCTTTCCCCAGGGCTCTGGAAACACCATATATTTT. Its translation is CASSFPQGSGNTIYF.

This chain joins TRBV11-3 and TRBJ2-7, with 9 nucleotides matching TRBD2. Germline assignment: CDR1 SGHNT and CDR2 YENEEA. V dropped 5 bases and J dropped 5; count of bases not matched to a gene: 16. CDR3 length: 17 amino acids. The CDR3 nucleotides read TGTGCCAGCAGCCGCACAAACGCGGGAGGGCCGATAAACGAGCAGTACTTC. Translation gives CASSRTNAGGPINEQYF.

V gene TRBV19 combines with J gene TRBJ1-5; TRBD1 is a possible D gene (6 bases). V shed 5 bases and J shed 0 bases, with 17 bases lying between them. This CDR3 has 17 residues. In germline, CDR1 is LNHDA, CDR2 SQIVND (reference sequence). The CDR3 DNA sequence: TGTGCCAGTAGTTTCCCCAGGGGCGGAAATAGCAATCAGCCCCAGCATTTT. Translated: CASSFPRGGNSNQPQHF.

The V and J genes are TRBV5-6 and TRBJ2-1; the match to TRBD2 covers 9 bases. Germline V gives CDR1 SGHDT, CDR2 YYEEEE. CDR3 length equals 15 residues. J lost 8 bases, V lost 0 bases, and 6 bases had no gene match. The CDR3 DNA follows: TGTGCCAGCAGCTTGGGCGGGAGGGCCATTCATGAGCAGTTCTTC. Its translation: CASSLGGRAIHEQFF.

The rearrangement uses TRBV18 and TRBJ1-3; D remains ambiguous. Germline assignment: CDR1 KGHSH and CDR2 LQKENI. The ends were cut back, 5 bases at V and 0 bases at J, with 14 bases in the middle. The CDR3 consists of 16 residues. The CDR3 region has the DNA TGTGCCAGCTCATCGGACGGGTTTAGCTCTGGAAACACCATATATTTT. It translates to CASSSDGFSSGNTIYF.

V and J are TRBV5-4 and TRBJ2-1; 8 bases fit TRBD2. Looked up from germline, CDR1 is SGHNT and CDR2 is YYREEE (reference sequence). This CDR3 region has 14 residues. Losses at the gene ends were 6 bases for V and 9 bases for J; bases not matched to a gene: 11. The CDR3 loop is CASTFSLAGTEQFF. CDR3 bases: TGTGCCAGCACCTTCTCCCTAGCGGGCACTGAGCAGTTCTTC.

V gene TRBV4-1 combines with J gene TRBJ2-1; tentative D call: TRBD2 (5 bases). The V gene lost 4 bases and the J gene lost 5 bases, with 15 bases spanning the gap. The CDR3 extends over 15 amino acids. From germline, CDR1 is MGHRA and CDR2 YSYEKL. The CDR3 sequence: CASSLRVLENNEQFF. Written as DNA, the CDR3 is TGCGCCAGCAGCCTTCGGGTACTAGAGAACAATGAGCAGTTCTTC.

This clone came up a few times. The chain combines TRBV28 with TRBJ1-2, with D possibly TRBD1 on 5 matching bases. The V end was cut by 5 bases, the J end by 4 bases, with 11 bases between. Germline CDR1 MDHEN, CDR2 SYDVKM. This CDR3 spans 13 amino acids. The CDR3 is CASSGDRAYGYTF. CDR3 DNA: TGTGCCAGCAGTGGGGACCGCGCCTATGGCTACACCTTC.

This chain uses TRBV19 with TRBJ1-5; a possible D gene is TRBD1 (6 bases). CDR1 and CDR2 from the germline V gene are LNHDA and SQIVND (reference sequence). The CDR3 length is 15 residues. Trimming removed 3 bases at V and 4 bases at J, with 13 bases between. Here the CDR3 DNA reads TGTGCCAGTAGTATTTCACAGGGAGAGAATCAGCCCCAGCATTTT. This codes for CASSISQGENQPQHF.

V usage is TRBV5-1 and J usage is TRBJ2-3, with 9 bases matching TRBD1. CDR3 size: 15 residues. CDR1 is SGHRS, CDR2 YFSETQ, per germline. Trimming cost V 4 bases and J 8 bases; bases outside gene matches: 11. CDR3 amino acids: CASSGRGQGGRTQYF. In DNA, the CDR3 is TGCGCCAGCAGCGGAAGGGGACAGGGTGGACGTACGCAGTATTTT. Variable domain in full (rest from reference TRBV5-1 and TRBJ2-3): KAGVTQTPRYLIKTRGQQVTLSCSPISGHRSVSWYQQTPGQGLQFLFEYFSETQRNKGNFPGRFSGRQFSNSRSEMNVSTLELGDSALYLCASSGRGQGGRTQYFGPGTRLTVL.

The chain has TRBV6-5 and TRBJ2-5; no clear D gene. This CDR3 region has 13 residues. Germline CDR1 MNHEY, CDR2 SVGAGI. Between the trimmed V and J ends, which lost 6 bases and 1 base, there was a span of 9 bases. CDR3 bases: TGTGCCAGCAGAATGACACCCCAAGAGACCCAGTACTTC. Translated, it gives CASRMTPQETQYF.

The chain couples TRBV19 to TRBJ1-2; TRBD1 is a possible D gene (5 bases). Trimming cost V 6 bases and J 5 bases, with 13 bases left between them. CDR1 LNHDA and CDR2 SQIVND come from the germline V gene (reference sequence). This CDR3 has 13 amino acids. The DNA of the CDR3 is TGTGCCAGTAGAGGCGGGGGAGAATATGGCTACACCTTC. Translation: CASRGGGEYGYTF. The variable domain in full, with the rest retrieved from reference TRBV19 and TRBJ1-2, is DGGITQSPKYLFRKEGQNVTLSCEQNLNHDAMYWYRQDPGQGLRLIYYSQIVNDFQKGDIAEGYSVSREKKESFPLTVTSAQKNPTAFYLCASRGGGEYGYTFGSGTRLTVV.

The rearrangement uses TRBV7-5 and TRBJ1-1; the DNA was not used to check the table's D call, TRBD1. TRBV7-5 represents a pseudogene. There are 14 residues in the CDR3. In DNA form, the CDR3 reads TGTGCCAGAAGCTTTCCAGGGGAGAACACTGAAGCTTTCTTT. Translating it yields CARSFPGENTEAFF.

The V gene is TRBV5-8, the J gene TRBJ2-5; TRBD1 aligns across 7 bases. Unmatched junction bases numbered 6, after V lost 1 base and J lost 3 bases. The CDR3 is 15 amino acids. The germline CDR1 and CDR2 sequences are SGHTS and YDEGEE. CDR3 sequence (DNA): TGTGCCAGCAGCTTGTTCGCCAGGGGGAAAGAGACCCAGTACTTC. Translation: CASSLFARGKETQYF.

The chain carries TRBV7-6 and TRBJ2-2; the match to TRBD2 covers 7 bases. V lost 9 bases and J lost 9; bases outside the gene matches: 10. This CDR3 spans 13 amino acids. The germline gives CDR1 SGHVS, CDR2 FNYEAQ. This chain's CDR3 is CARPGTKGRELFF. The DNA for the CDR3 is TGTGCCAGACCCGGGACTAAAGGCCGGGAGCTGTTTTTT.

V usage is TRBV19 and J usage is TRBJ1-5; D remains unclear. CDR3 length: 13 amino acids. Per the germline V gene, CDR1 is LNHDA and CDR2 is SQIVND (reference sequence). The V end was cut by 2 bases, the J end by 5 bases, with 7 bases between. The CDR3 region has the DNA TGTGCCAGTAGTATAAAGAGGGATCAGCCCCAGCATTTT. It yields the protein CASSIKRDQPQHF.

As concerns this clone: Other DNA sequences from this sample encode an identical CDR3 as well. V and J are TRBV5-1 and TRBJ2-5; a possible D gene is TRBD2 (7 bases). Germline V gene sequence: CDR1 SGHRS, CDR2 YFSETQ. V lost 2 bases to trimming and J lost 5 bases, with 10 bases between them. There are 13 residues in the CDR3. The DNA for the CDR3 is TGCGCCAGCAGCTTAGAGGGGGGGGAGACCCAGTACTTC. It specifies CASSLEGGETQYF.